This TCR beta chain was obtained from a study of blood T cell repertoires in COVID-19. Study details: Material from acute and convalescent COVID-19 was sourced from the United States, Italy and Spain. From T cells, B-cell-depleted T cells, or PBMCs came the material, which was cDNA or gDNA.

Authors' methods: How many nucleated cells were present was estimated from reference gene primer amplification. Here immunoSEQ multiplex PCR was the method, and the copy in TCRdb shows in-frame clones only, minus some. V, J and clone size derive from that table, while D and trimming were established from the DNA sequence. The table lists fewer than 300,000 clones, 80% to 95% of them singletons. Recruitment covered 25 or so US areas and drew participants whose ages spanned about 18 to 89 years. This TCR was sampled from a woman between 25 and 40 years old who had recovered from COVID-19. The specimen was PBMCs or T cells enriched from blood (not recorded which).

The CDR3 bases are TGTGCCAGCAGCAGCGGCGGCAATGAGCAGTTCTTC. It is translated as CASSSGGNEQFF. The chain has TRBV7-6 and TRBJ2-1; a weak D match, TRBD2 (5 bases). The V gene lost 5 bases and the J gene lost 6 bases, with 8 bases spanning the gap. CDR1 is SGHVS, CDR2 FNYEAQ, per germline. The CDR3 length is 12 residues. The full variable domain, rest sourced from reference TRBV7-6 and TRBJ2-1, is GAGVSQSPRYKVTKRGQDVALRCDPISGHVSLYWYRQALGQGPEFLTYFNYEAQQDKSGLPNDRFSAERPEGSISTLTIQRTEQRDSAMYRCASSSGGNEQFFGPGTRLTVL.